These 3 T cell receptor beta chains share one sample of origin, sequenced in a study of CD4 T cells in relation to SARS-CoV-2 and coronaviruses. Profiled with immunoSEQ multiplex PCR; TCRdb holds only in-frame clones, not every one. The sample records about 36,000 clones, over 60% being singletons. These receptors have no identified antigens. Source material: memory CD4+ T cells from PBMCs, cultured in vitro. The receptors were sampled from an adult with COVID-19.

V usage is TRBV19 and J usage is TRBJ1-1; TRBD1 matches 9 bases. This CDR3 has 14 residues. The germline gives CDR1 LNHDA, CDR2 SQIVND (reference sequence). The ends lost 5 bases at V and 4 bases at J; junction bases unmatched: 5. The DNA of the CDR3 is TGTGCCAGTAGTCAACAGGGGGCAGGCACTGAAGCTTTCTTT. Amino acids: CASSQQGAGTEAFF.

This rearrangement joins TRBV25-1 to TRBJ2-1, with 7 positions matching TRBD2. This CDR3 is built from 16 residues. Germline CDR1 is MGHDK and CDR2 is SYGVNS. The junction had 8 bases not matched to a gene; V was cut back by 6 bases and J by 0 bases. CDR3 in amino acids: CASSPPGGASYNEQFF. CDR3 bases: TGTGCCAGCAGCCCACCGGGGGGTGCCTCCTACAATGAGCAGTTCTTC.

The gene calls are TRBV10-3 and TRBJ1-2, with a tentative D call TRBD1 (5 bases). The CDR3 has 13 amino acids. CDR1 is ENHRY, CDR2 SYGVKD, per germline. Trimming took 5 bases from V and 5 from J, leaving 12 bases between them. CDR3 in amino acids: CAISRDLLYGYTF. The CDR3 DNA sequence: TGTGCCATCAGTCGGGACCTCTTATATGGCTACACCTTC.